What follows is one T cell receptor beta chain and its context. Its specificity is unknown. The treatment here: roughly nine-day PBMC culture with coronavirus spike peptide pools or control peptides (ViraFEST assay). Under the ViraFEST approach, antigen-specific T cells were expanded with peptide pools and TCRs subsequently sequenced. PCR-confirmed positives ranged from March to December 2020, preceding US Alpha, Beta and Delta variants. Trimming cost V 3 bases and J 3 bases; bases outside gene matches: 3. CDR3 length: 15 residues. This sample is part of a study of vaccination and CD4 T cells after COVID-19. The study, taken as a whole, reports: Convalescent patients had a median approximately 83% of reactive clones appearing only post-vaccination. SARS-CoV-2-reactive clonotype medians increased from around 21 to 38, not significantly.

The Oncomine TCR Beta short-read assay was applied to DNA of cultured CD4+ T cells. A single record per CDR3 protein comes from TCRdb applying MiXCR to the PCR reads. The sample carries about 3,900 distinct CDR3 sequences, about 19% recorded once. The sample consisted of CD4+ T cells from blood, cultured in vitro. This clonotype was sampled from a human donor who had recovered from COVID-19. The gene calls are TRBV23-1 and TRBJ1-1; 11 nucleotides align to TRBD1. TRBV23-1 is reported as an ORF; its role is uncertain. In DNA, the CDR3 is TGCGCCAGCAGTCATTCGGGACAGGGGGACACTGAAGCTTTCTTT. It encodes CASSHSGQGDTEAFF.